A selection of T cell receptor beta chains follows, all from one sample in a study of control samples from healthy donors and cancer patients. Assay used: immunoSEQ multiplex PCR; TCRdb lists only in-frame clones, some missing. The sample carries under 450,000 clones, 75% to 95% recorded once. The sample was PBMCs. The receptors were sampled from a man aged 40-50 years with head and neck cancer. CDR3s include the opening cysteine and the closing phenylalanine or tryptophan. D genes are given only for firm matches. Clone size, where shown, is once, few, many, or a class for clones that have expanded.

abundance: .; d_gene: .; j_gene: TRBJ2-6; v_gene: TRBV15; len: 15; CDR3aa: CAIPIGRSGANVLTF; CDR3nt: TGTGCCATCCCGATAGGGCGGTCTGGGGCCAACGTCCTGACTTTC
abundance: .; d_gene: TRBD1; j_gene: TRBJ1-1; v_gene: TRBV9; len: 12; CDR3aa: CASSEQQGSAFF; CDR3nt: TGTGCCAGCAGCGAACAACAGGGGTCGGCTTTCTTT
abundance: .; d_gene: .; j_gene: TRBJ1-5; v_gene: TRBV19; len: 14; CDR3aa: CASSARDTYSPQHF; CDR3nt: TGTGCCAGTAGTGCACGGGACACCTATTCGCCCCAGCATTTT
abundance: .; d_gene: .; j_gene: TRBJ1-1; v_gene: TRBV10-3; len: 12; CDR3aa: CAILNDLAEAFF; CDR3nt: TGTGCCATCTTAAATGATCTCGCTGAAGCTTTCTTT
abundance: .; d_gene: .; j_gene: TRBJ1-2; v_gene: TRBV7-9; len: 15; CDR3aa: CASSLVLQTNYGYTF; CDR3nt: TGTGCCAGCAGCTTAGTATTGCAGACTAACTATGGCTACACCTTC
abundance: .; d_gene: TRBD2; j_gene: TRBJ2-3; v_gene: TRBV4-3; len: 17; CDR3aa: CASSQAIAGPSTDTQYF; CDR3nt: TGCGCCAGCAGCCAAGCAATAGCGGGGCCTAGCACAGATACGCAGTATTTT
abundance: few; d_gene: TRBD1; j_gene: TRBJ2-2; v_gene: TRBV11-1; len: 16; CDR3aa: CASSLGYQGANGELFF; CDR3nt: TGTGCCAGCAGCTTAGGCTACCAGGGGGCTAACGGGGAGCTGTTTTTT
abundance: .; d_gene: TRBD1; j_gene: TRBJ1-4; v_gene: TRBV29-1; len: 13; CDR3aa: CSVAKGADEKLFF; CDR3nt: TGCAGCGTTGCTAAGGGGGCAGATGAAAAACTGTTTTTT
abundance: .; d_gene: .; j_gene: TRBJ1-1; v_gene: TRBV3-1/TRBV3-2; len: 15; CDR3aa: CASSRWGRDNTEAFF; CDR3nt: TGTGCCAGCAGCCGGTGGGGGAGGGATAACACTGAAGCTTTCTTT
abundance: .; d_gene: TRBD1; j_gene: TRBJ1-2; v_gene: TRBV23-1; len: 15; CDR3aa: CASSQSSQGVGGYTF; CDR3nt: TGCGCCAGCAGTCAATCTTCACAGGGGGTTGGAGGCTACACCTTC
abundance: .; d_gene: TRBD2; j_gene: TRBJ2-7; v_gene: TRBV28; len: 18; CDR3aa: CASSLWGTSGRAGYEQYF; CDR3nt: TGTGCCAGCAGTTTATGGGGGACTAGCGGGAGAGCGGGATACGAGCAGTACTTC
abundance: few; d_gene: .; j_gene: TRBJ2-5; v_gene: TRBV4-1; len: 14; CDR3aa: CASSPSGSEETQYF; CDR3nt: TGCGCCAGCAGCCCGAGCGGGTCTGAAGAGACCCAGTACTTC
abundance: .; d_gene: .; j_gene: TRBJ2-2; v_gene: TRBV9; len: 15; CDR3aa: CASSEYQTGTGELFF; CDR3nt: TGTGCCAGCAGCGAGTACCAGACTGGAACCGGGGAGCTGTTTTTT
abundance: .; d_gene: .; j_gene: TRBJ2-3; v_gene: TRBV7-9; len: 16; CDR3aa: CASSLGTGQTGDTQYF; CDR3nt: TGTGCCAGCAGCTTGGGTACTGGTCAGACTGGAGATACGCAGTATTTT
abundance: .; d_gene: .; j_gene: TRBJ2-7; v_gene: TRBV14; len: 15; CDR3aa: CASSSPAGSSYEQYF; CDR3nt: TGTGCCAGCAGCTCCCCCGCTGGGAGCTCCTACGAGCAGTACTTC
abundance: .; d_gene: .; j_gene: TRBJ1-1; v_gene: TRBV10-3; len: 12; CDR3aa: CAIGGGQSEAFF; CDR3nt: TGTGCCATCGGAGGGGGGCAGAGTGAAGCTTTCTTT
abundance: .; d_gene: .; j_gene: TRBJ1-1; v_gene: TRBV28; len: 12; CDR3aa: CASSFGRVEAFF; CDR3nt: TGTGCCAGCAGTTTCGGCAGGGTTGAAGCTTTCTTT
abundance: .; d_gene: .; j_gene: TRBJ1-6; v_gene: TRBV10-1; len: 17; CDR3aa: CASRGRGAGSYNSPLHF; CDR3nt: TGCGCCAGCAGAGGTAGGGGCGCCGGCTCCTATAATTCACCCCTCCACTTT
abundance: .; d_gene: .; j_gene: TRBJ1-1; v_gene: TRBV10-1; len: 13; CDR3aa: CASSEELNTEAFF; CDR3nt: TGCGCCAGCAGTGAGGAGTTGAACACTGAAGCTTTCTTT